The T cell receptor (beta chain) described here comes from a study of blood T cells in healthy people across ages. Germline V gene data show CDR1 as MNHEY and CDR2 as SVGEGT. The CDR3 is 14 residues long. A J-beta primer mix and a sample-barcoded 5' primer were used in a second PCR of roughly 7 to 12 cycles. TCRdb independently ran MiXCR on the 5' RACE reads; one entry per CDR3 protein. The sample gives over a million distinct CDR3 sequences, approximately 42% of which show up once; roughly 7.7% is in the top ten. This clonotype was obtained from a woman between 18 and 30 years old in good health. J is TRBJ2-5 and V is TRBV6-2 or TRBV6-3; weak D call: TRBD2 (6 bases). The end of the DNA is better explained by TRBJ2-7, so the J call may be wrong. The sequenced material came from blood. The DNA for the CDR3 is TGTGCCAGCACGGGGACGGGACTTATCTACGAGCAGTACTTC. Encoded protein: CASTGTGLIYEQYF.